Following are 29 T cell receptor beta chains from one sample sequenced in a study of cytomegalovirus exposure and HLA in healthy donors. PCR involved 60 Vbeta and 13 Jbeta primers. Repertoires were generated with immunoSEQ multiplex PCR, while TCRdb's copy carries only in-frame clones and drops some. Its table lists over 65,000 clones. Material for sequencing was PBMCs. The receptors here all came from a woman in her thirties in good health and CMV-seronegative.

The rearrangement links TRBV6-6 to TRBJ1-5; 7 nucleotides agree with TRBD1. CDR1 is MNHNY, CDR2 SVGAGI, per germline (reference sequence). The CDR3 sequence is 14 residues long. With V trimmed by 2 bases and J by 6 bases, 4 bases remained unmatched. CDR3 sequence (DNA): TGTGCCAGCAGTTACGTGGCAGGGGGTCAGCCCCAGCATTTT. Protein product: CASSYVAGGQPQHF.

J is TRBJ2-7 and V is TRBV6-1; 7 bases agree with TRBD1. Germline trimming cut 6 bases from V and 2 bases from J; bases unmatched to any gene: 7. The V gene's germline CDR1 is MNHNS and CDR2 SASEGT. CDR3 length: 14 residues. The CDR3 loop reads CASRGTANAYEQYF. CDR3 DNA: TGTGCCAGCAGGGGGACAGCTAACGCCTACGAGCAGTACTTC.

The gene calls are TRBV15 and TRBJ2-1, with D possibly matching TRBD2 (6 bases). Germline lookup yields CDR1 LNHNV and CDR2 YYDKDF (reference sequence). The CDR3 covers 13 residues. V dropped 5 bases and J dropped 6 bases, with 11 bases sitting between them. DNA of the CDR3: TGTGCCACCAGCGGGGGACTTCCCAATGAGCAGTTCTTC. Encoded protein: CATSGGLPNEQFF.

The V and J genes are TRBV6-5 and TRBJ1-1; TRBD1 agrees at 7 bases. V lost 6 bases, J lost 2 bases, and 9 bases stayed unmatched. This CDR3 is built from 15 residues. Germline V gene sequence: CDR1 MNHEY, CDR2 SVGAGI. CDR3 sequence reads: CASRTQGGVNTEAFF. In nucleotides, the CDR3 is TGTGCCAGCAGGACTCAGGGGGGAGTCAACACTGAAGCTTTCTTT.

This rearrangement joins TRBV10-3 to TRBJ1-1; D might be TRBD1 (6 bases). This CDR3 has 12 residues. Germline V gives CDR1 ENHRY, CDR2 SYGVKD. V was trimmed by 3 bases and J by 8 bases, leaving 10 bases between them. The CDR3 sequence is CAISETGTEAFF. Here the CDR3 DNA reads TGTGCCATCAGTGAAACCGGGACAGAAGCTTTCTTT.

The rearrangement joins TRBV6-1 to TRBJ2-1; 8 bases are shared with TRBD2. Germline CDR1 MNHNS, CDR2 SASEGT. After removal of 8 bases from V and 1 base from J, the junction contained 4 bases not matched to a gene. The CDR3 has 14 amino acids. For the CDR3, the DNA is TGTGCCAGCCTTAGCGGGGTATCCTACAATGAGCAGTTCTTC. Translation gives CASLSGVSYNEQFF.

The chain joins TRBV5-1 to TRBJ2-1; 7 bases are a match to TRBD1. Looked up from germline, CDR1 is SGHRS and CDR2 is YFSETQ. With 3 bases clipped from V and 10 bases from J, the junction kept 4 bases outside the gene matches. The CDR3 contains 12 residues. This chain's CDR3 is CASSSGTAEQFF. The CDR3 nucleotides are TGCGCCAGCAGCTCGGGGACAGCCGAGCAGTTCTTC.

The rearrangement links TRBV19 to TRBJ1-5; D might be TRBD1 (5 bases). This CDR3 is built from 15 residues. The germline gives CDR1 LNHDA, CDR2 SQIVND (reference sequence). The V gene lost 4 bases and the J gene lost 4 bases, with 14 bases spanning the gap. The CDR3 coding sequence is TGTGCCAGTAGTACGCAGGGAGGGAGAAATCAGCCCCAGCATTTT. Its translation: CASSTQGGRNQPQHF.

The CDR3 DNA sequence: TGTGCCAGTACCGGGGCACAGGGGGCGAATACTGAAGCTTTCTTT. Protein sequence: CASTGAQGANTEAFF. The chain recombines TRBV19 with TRBJ1-1, with TRBD1 matching over 9 bases. V trimming: 7 bases; J trimming: 5 bases; junction bases outside the gene matches: 11. The CDR3 has 15 amino acids. The germline gives CDR1 LNHDA, CDR2 SQIVND (reference sequence).

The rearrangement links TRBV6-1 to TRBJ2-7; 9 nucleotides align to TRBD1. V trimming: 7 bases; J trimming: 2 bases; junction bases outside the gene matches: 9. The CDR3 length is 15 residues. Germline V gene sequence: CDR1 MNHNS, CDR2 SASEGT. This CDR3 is CASIAGTGSAYEQYF. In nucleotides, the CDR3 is TGTGCCAGCATCGCAGGGACAGGGAGCGCCTACGAGCAGTACTTC.

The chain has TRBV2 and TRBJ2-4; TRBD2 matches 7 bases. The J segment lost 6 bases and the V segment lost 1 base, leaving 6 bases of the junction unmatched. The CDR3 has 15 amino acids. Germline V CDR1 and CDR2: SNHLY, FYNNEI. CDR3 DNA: TGTGCCAGCAGTGAAGTCGCGGGGGAATTAAACATTCAGTACTTC. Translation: CASSEVAGELNIQYF.

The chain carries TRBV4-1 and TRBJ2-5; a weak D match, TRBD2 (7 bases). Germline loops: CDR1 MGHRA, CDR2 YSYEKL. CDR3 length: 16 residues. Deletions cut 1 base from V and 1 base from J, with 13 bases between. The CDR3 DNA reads TGCGCCAGCAGCCAAGCTTTTGGGGGGGCCCAAGAGACCCAGTACTTC. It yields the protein CASSQAFGGAQETQYF.

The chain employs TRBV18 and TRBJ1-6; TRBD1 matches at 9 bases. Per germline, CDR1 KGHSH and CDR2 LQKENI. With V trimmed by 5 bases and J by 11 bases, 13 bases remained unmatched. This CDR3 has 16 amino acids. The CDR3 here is CASSSDPAGQGPPLHF. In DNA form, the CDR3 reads TGTGCCAGCTCATCGGATCCCGCGGGACAGGGACCACCCCTCCACTTT.

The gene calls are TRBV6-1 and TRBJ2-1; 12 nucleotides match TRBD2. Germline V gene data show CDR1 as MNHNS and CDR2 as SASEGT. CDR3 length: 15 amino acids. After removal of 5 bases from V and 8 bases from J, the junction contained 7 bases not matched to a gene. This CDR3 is CASSKTSGSIYEQFF. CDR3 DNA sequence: TGTGCCAGCAGTAAGACTAGCGGGAGCATCTATGAGCAGTTCTTC.

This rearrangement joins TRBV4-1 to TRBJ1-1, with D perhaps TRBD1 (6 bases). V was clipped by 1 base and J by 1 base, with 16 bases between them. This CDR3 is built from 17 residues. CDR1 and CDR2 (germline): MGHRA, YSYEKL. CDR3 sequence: CASSQVVAGASNTEAFF. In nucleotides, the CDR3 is TGCGCCAGCAGCCAAGTAGTGGCAGGGGCTTCGAACACTGAAGCTTTCTTT.

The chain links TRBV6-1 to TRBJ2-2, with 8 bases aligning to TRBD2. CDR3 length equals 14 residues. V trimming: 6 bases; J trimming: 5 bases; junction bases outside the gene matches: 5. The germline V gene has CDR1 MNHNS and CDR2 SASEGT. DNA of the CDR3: TGTGCCAGCAGCCCGGGACTAGTGACCGGGGAGCTGTTTTTT. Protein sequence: CASSPGLVTGELFF.

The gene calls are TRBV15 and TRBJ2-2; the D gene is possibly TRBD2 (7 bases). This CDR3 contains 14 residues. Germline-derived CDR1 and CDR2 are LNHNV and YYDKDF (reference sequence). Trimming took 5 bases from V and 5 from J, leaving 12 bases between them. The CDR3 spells CATSAGGTTGELFF. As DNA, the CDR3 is TGTGCCACCAGCGCCGGGGGGACAACCGGGGAGCTGTTTTTT.

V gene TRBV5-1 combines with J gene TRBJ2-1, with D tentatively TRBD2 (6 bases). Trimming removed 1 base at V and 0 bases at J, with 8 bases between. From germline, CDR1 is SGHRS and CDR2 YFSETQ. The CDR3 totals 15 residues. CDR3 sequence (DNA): TGCGCCAGCAGCTTGTGGAGGGTCTCCTACAATGAGCAGTTCTTC. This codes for CASSLWRVSYNEQFF.

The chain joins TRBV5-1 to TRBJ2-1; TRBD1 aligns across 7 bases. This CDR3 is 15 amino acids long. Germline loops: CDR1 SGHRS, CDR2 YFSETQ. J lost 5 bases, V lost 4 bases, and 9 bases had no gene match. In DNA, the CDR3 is TGCGCCAGCAGCCCATACAGGGGTGCGAACAATGAGCAGTTCTTC. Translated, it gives CASSPYRGANNEQFF.

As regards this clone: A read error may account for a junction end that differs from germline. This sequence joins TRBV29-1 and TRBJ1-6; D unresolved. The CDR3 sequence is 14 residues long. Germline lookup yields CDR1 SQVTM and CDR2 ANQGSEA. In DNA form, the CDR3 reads TGCAGCGTTGAGAGAAGGTTGGAGAATTCACACCTCCACTTT. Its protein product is CSVERRLENSHLHF.

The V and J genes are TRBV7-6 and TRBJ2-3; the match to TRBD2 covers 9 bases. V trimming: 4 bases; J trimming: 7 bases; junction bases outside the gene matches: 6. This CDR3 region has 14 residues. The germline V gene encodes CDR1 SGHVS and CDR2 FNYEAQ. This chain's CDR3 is CASSSLAGVNTQYF. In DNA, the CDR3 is TGTGCCAGCAGCTCATTAGCGGGAGTGAATACGCAGTATTTT.

The CDR3 DNA follows: TGCGCCAGCAAAAGGGACTCAAACTCTGGGGCCAACGTCCTGACTTTC. Its protein is CASKRDSNSGANVLTF. The J gene is TRBJ2-6, the V gene TRBV5-1; tentatively, D is TRBD2 (6 bases). The CDR3 is 16 residues long. Germline V gene lookup returns CDR1 SGHRS and CDR2 YFSETQ. Trimming pared 6 bases from V and 0 bases from J, leaving 13 bases between.

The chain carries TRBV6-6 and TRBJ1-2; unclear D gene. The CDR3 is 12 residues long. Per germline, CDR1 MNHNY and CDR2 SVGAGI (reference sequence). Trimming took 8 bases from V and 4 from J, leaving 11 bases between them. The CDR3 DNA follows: TGTGCCAGCCTGCAGGCCCTCTATGGCTACACCTTC. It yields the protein CASLQALYGYTF.

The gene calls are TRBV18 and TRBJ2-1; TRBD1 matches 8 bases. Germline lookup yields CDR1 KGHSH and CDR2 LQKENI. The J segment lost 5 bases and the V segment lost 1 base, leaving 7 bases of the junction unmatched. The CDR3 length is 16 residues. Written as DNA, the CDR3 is TGTGCCAGCTCACCACTCCAGGGGGCTGTGGACAATGAGCAGTTCTTC. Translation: CASSPLQGAVDNEQFF.

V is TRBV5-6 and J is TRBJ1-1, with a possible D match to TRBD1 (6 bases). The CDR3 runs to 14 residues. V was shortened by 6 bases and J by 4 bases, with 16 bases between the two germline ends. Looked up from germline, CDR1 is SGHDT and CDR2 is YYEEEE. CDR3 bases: TGTGCCAGCACGGCGTGGGGGGGGGCCACTGAAGCTTTCTTT. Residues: CASTAWGGATEAFF.

CDR3 DNA: TGCAGCGTTGAAACGGGGACAGAATTCAGCTACACCTTC. This sequence encodes CSVETGTEFSYTF. V is TRBV29-1 and J is TRBJ1-2; TRBD1 agrees at 7 bases. V lost 2 bases, J lost 9 bases, and 9 bases stayed unmatched. Germline-derived CDR1 and CDR2 are SQVTM and ANQGSEA. The CDR3 is made up of 13 amino acids.

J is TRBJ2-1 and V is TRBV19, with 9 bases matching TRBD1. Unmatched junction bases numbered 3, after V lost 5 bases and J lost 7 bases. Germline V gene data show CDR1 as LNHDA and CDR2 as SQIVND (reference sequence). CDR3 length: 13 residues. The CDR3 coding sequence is TGTGCCAGTAGTGGGACAGGGACGAATGAGCAGTTCTTC. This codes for CASSGTGTNEQFF.

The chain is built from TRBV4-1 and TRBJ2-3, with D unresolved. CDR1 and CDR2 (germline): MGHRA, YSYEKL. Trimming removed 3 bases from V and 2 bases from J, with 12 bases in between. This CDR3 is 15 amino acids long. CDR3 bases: TGCGCCAGCAGCCATGAGGAAAGGTCCACAGATACGCAGTATTTT. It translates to CASSHEERSTDTQYF.

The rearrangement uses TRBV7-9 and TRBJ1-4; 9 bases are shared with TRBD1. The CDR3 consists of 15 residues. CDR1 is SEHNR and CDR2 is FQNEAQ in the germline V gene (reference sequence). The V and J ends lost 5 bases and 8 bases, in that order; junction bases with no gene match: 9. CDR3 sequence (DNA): TGTGCCAGCAGCCTTCCGGGACAGGGAAGGGAAAAACTGTTTTTT. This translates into CASSLPGQGREKLFF. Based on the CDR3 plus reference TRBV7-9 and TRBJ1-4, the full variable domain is DTGVSQNPRHKITKRGQNVTFRCDPISEHNRLYWYRQTLGQGPEFLTYFQNEAQLEKSRLLSDRFSAERPKGSFSTLEIQRTEQGDSAMYLCASSLPGQGREKLFFGSGTQLSVL.